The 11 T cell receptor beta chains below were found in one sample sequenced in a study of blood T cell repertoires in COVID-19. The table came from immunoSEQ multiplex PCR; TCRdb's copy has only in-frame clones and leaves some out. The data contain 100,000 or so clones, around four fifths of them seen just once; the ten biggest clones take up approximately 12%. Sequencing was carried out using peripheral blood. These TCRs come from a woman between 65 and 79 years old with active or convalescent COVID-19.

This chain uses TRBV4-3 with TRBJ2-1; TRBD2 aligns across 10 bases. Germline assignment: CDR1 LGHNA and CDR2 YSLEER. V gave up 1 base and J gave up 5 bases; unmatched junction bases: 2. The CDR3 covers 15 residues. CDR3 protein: CASSQGGLANNEQFF. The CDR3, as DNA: TGCGCCAGCAGCCAAGGGGGACTAGCGAACAATGAGCAGTTCTTC.

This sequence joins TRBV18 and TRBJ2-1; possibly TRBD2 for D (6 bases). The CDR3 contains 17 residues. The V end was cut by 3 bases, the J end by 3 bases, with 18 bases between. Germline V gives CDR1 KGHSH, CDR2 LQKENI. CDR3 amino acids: CASSPLAGGNLYNEQFF. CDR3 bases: TGTGCCAGCTCACCTCTGGCTGGCGGGAACCTCTACAATGAGCAGTTCTTC. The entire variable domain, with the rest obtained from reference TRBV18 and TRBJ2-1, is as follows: NAGVMQNPRHLVRRRGQEARLRCSPMKGHSHVYWYRQLPEEGLKFMVYLQKENIIDESGMPKERFSAEFPKEGPSILRIQQVVRGDSAAYFCASSPLAGGNLYNEQFFGPGTRLTVL.

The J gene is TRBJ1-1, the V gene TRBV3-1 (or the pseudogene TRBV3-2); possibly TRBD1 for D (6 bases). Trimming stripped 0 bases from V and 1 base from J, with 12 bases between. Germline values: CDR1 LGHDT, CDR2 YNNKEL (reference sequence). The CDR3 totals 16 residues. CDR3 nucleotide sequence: TGTGCCAGCAGCCAAGATGACGCAGGGGAGAACACTGAAGCTTTCTTT. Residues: CASSQDDAGENTEAFF.

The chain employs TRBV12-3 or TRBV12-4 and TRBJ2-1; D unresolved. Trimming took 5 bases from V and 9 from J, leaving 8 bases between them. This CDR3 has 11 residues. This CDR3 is CASSARSEQFF. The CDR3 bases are TGTGCCAGCAGTGCCCGTAGTGAGCAGTTCTTC.

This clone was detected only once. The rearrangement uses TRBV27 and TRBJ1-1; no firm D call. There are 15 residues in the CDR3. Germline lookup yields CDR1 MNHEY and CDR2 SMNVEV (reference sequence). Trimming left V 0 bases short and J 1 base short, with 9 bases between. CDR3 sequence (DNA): TGTGCCAGCAGTTTATCGGCGGTGAAGAACACTGAAGCTTTCTTT. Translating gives CASSLSAVKNTEAFF.

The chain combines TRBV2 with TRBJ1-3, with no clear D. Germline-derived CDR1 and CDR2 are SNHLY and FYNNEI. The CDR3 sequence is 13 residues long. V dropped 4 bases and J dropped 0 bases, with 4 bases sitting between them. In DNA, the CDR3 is TGTGCCAGCAGTGGTTACTCTGGAAACACCATATATTTT. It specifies CASSGYSGNTIYF.

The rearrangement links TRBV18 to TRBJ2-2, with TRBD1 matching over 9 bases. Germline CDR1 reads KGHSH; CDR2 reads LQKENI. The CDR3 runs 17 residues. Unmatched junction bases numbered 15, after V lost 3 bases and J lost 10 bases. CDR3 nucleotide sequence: TGTGCCAGCTCACCTTTCCCACAGGGGGCGCGTGGCGAGGAGCTGTTTTTT. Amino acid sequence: CASSPFPQGARGEELFF.

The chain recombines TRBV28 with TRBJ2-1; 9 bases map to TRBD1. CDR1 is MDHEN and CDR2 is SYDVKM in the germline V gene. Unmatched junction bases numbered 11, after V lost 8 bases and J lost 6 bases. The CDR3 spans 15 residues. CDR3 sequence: CASRTRQGGPNEQFF. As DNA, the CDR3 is TGTGCCAGCCGTACGCGACAGGGGGGGCCCAATGAGCAGTTCTTC.

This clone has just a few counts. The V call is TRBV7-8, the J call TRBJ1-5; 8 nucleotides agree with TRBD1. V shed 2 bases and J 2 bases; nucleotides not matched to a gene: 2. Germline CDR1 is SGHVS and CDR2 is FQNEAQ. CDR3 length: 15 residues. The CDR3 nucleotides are TGTGCCAGCAGCTTACAGGGGGCAGGCAATCAGCCCCAGCATTTT. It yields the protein CASSLQGAGNQPQHF.

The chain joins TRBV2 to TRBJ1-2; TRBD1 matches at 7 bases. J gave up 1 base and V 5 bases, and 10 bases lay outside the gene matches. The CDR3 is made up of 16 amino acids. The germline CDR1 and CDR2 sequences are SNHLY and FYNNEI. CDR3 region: CASSTIRQGGNYGYTF. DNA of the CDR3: TGTGCCAGCAGTACTATTAGACAGGGAGGTAACTATGGCTACACCTTC.

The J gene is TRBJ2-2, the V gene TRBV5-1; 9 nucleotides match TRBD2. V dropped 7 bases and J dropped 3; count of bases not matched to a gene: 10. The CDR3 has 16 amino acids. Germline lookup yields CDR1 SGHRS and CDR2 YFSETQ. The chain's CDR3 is CASFPRASGDTGELFF. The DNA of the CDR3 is TGCGCCAGCTTCCCGAGGGCTAGCGGGGACACCGGGGAGCTGTTTTTT.